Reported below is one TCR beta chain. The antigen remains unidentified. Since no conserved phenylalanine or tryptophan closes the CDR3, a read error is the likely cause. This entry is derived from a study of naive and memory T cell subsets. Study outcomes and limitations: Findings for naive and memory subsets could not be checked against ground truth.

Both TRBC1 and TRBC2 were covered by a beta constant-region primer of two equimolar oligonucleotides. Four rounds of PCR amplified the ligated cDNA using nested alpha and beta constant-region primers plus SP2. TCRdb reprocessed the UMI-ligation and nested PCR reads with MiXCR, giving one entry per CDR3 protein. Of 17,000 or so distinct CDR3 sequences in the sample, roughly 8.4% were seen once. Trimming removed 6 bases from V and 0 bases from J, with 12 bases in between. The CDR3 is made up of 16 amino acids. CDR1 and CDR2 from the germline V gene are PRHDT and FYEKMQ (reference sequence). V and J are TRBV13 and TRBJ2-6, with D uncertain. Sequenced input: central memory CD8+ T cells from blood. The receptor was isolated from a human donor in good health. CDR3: CASRPSGFSGANVLTS. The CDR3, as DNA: TGTGCCAGCAGGCCATCCGGCTTCTCTGGGGCCAACGTCCTGACTTCC.